This is a list of T cell receptor beta chains from one sample in a study of sequential checkpoint blockade in melanoma. Measured with immunoSEQ multiplex PCR; TCRdb has only the in-frame clones, and not every one. The sample yields around 2,200 clones, roughly 17% seen once. Sequences were derived from tumor tissue (inferred from file names), sampled from a patient given nivolumab and ipilimumab in sequence. These receptors originate from a human donor with melanoma. The CDR3 runs from the conserved cysteine through the conserved F or W. The D gene is left open where the match is weak. Clone size is given for some rows only: seen once, a few or many times, or a class if the clone is expanded.

size,J,V,D,DNA,CDR3
many,TRBJ1-5,TRBV6-1,-,TGTGCCAGCAGTGATGTGGAGGGTCCATTCCGGGCAGATAGCAATCAGCCCCAGCATTTT,CASSDVEGPFRADSNQPQHF
medium-sized,TRBJ2-3,TRBV11-3,-,TGTGCCAGCAGCTTAGGACATTCTAGCACAGATACGCAGTATTTT,CASSLGHSSTDTQYF
many,TRBJ2-7,TRBV11-3,TRBD2,TGTGCCAGCAGCTTTACCGGGGGGGCCTACGAGCAGTACTTC,CASSFTGGAYEQYF
many,TRBJ1-5,TRBV11-3,TRBD1,TGTGCCAGCAGTTCCGCAGGGGGAGGTCAGCCCCAGCATTTT,CASSSAGGGQPQHF
few,TRBJ2-3,TRBV9,TRBD1,TGTGCCAGCAGCCCGGACAGGGCCACAGATACGCAGTATTTT,CASSPDRATDTQYF
-,TRBJ2-3,TRBV9,TRBD2,TGTGCCAGCAGCGTAGACGCCACTAGCGGGGGGGCCCCCGGGGATACGCAGTATTTT,CASSVDATSGGAPGDTQYF
-,TRBJ2-7,TRBV4-1,TRBD1,TGCGCCAGCAGACAAGGGGGCTCGGGCGAGCAGTACTTC,CASRQGGSGEQYF
large,TRBJ2-1,TRBV11-3,TRBD2,TGTGCCAGCAGCTCCCCTGGACTAGCGGGGGGCCAGCAGTTCTTC,CASSSPGLAGGQQFF
once,TRBJ2-2,TRBV12-5,-,TGTGCTAGTGGTTTGGTACCCAGGTCCCCCGGGGAGCTGTTTTTT,CASGLVPRSPGELFF
medium-sized,TRBJ1-1,TRBV11-3,-,TGTGCCAGCAGCTTGCTCGGACAAGGGAACACTGAAGCTTTCTTT,CASSLLGQGNTEAFF
-,TRBJ2-5,TRBV5-1,TRBD2,TGCGCCAGCAGCTTGGAAGGGTCTAGCGGGGGATTCCAGTACTTC,CASSLEGSSGGFQYF
few,TRBJ1-2,TRBV19,-,TGTGCCAGTAGTACCCTCGGGGGTAACTATGGCTACACCTTC,CASSTLGGNYGYTF
-,TRBJ1-2,TRBV5-1,TRBD1,TGCGCCAGCAGCTTGGAGGGACAGCACTATGGCTACACCTTC,CASSLEGQHYGYTF
medium-sized,TRBJ1-6,TRBV11-3,-,TGTGCCAGCAGCTTAGACGGGCAAGGAGGTTCACCCCTCCACTTT,CASSLDGQGGSPLHF
-,TRBJ1-1,TRBV12-5,-,TGTGCTAGTGGTTTCCAAGTGAACACTGAAGCTTTCTTT,CASGFQVNTEAFF
medium-sized,TRBJ1-1,TRBV11-3,-,TGTGCCAGCAGCCCGATCGGGACACCGAACACTGAAGCTTTCTTT,CASSPIGTPNTEAFF
many,TRBJ1-6,TRBV11-3,-,TGTGCCAGCAGCTTGGGCTCCTATAATTCACCCCTCCACTTT,CASSLGSYNSPLHF
medium-sized,TRBJ2-7,TRBV6-8,TRBD1,TGTGCCAGCAGTTACGCTGGACAGGGGAGGACCTACGAGCAGTACTTC,CASSYAGQGRTYEQYF
medium-sized,TRBJ2-3,TRBV6-8,-,TGTGCCAGCAGTTTGCGGGGAGGCACAGATACGCAGTATTTT,CASSLRGGTDTQYF
many,TRBJ1-2,TRBV6-8,-,TGTGCCATCAGTGTGCCAGGGTACTTCTCGGATGGCTACACCTTC,CAISVPGYFSDGYTF
medium-sized,TRBJ1-2,TRBV11-3,-,TGTGCCAGCAGCTCCCCGATAAAATTCTATGGCTACACCTTC,CASSSPIKFYGYTF
few,TRBJ1-1,TRBV10-3,-,TGTGCCATCAGTGAGAACCCAGTAAACACTGAAGCTTTCTTT,CAISENPVNTEAFF
few,TRBJ2-1,TRBV9,TRBD2,TGTGCCAGCAGCGCGGAACATGGACTAGCGGGTACCTACAATGAGCAGTTCTTC,CASSAEHGLAGTYNEQFF
-,TRBJ2-7,TRBV11-3,-,TGTGCCAGCAGCGATATCGGTGGGGGGGCCTCCGAGCAGTACTTC,CASSDIGGGASEQYF
many,TRBJ2-5,TRBV9,TRBD2,TGTGCCAGCAGCGGCGGACTAGCGGGGTTAGAGACCCAGTACTTC,CASSGGLAGLETQYF
few,TRBJ1-5,TRBV6-8,TRBD1,TGTGCCAGCAGACCCGGACAGGGGGCCCTTCAGCCCCAGCATTTT,CASRPGQGALQPQHF
many,TRBJ1-2,TRBV11-3,TRBD1,TGTGCCAGCAGCTGGCCGGGACAGGGGGCAATTGGCTACACCTTC,CASSWPGQGAIGYTF
few,TRBJ2-3,TRBV6-8,-,TGTGCCAGCAGCTTTGACCGGGATACGCAGTATTTT,CASSFDRDTQYF
medium-sized,TRBJ2-1,TRBV11-3,TRBD1,TGTGCCAGCAGCTTTCGGACAGGGGTCGATGAGCAGTTCTTC,CASSFRTGVDEQFF
-,TRBJ1-2,TRBV29-1,TRBD1,TGCAGCGTTGAAATCGGGAGATTGGACAGGGGGCGGCGTGGCTACACCTTC,CSVEIGRLDRGRRGYTF
many,TRBJ1-2,TRBV11-3,-,TGTGCCAGCAGCGGAACAGGGCTCAACTATGGCTACACCTTC,CASSGTGLNYGYTF
medium-sized,TRBJ1-1,TRBV10-2,TRBD1,TGCGCCAGCAGTGGAGACAGGGGTGGTAGCACTGAAGCTTTCTTT,CASSGDRGGSTEAFF
medium-sized,TRBJ2-3,TRBV4-1,-,TGCGCCAGCAGCCAAGATAGGGCCGCAGATACGCAGTATTTT,CASSQDRAADTQYF
many,TRBJ1-2,TRBV7-1,-,TGTGCCAGCAGCTTACGGGAGGGCTTAGGCTACACCTTC,CASSLREGLGYTF
-,TRBJ1-1,TRBV6-8,TRBD1,TGTGCCAGCAGTCCCAGGGGGGTCCCTGAAGCTTTCTTT,CASSPRGVPEAFF
many,TRBJ2-3,TRBV11-3,TRBD2,TGTGCCAGCAGCTTGATGGGACTAGCGACAGATACGCAGTATTTT,CASSLMGLATDTQYF
-,TRBJ2-7,TRBV11-3,-,TGTGCCAGCATCCGAGGTGGGTCGGAAAACGAGCAGTACTTC,CASIRGGSENEQYF
-,TRBJ2-5,TRBV19,-,TGTGCCAGTAGCCGCCGGCACGGGGAGACCCAGTACTTC,CASSRRHGETQYF
-,TRBJ1-1,TRBV6-8,-,TGTGCCAGCCAGGGAATGAACACTGAAGCTTTCTTT,CASQGMNTEAFF
-,TRBJ1-4,TRBV6-8,-,TGTGCCAGCAAGCGTACAGGGAGCTCGGAAAAACTGTTTTTT,CASKRTGSSEKLFF